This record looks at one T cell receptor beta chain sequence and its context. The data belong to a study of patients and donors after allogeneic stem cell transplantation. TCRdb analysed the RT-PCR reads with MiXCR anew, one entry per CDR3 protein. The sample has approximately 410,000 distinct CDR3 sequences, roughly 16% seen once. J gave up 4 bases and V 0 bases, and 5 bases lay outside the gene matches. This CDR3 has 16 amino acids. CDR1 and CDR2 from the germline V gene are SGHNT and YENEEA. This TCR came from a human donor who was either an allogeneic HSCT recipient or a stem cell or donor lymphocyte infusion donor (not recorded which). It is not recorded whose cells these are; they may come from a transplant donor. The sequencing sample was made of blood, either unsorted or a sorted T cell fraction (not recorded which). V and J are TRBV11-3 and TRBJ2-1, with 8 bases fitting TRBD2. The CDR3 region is CASSLDSGGRYNEQFF. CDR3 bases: TGTGCCAGCAGCTTAGATTCGGGGGGGAGATACAATGAGCAGTTCTTC.